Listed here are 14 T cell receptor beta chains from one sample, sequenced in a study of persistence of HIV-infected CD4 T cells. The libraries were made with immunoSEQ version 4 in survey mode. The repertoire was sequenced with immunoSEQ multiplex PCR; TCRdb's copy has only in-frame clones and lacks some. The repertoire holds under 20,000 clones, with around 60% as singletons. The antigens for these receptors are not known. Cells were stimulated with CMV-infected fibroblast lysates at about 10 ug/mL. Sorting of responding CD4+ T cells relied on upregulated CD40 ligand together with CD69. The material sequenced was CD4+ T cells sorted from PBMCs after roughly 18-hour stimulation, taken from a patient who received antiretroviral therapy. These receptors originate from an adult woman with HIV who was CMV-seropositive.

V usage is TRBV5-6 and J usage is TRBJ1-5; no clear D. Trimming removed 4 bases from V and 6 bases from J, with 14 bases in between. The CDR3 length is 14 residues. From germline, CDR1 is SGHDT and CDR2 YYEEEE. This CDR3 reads CASSGPGRSQPQHF. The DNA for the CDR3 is TGTGCCAGCAGCGGGCCGGGAAGGAGTCAGCCCCAGCATTTT.

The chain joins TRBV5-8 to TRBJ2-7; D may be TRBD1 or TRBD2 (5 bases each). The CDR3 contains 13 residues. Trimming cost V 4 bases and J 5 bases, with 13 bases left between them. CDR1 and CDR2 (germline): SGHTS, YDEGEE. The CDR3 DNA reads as TGTGCCAGCAGCCTGGGGGAGTTCAACGAGCAGTACGTC. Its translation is CASSLGEFNEQYV.

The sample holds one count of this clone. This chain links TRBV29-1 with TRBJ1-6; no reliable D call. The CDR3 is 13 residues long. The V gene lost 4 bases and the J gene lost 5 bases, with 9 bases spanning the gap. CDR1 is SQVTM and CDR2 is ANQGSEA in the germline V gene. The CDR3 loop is CSVAPSNNSPLHF. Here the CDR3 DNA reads TGCAGCGTTGCCCCCAGCAATAATTCACCCCTCCACTTT.

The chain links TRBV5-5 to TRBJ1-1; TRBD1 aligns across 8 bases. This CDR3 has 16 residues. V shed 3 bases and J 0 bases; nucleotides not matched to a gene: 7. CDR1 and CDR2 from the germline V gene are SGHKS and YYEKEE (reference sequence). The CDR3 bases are TGTGCCAGCAGCTCGATGACAGGGGCGGTGAACACTGAAGCTTTCTTT. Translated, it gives CASSSMTGAVNTEAFF.

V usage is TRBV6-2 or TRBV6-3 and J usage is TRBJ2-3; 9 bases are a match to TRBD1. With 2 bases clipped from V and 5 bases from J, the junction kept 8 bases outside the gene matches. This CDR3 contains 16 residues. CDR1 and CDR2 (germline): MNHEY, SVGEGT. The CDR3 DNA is TGTGCCAGCAGTTACCCATACAGGGGGCAAGGAGATACGCAGTATTTT. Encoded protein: CASSYPYRGQGDTQYF.

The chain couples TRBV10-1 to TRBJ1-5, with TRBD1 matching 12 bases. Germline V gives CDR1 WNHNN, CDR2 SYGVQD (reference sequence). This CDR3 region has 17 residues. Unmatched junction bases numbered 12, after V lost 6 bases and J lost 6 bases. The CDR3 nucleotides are TGCGCCAGCAGCGACACCCTCCGGGACAGGGGGCGTCAGCCCCAGCATTTT. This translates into CASSDTLRDRGRQPQHF.

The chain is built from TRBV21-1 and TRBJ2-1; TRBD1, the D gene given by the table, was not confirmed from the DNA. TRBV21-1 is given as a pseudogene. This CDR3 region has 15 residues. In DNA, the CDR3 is TGTGCCAGCAGCAAGGGTCGGGACAGGGCCAATGAGCAGTTCTTC. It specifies CASSKGRDRANEQFF.

The CDR3: CASSTKTMNTEAFF. In DNA form, the CDR3 reads TGTGCCAGCAGCACCAAGACAATGAACACTGAAGCTTTCTTT. V and J are TRBV5-4 and TRBJ1-1; D uncertain. There are 14 residues in the CDR3. Germline lookup yields CDR1 SGHNT and CDR2 YYREEE (reference sequence). Deletions cut 4 bases from V and 0 bases from J, with 10 bases between.

The CDR3 sequence: CASNSNNSPLHF. CDR3 DNA: TGTGCCAGCAACAGCAATAATTCACCCCTCCACTTT. This sequence joins TRBV28 and TRBJ1-6; D remains ambiguous. Germline loops: CDR1 MDHEN, CDR2 SYDVKM. The CDR3 is made up of 12 amino acids. V lost 7 bases to trimming and J lost 5 bases, with 6 bases between them.

The DNA of the CDR3 is TGTGCCAGCAGTCTCCGACAGGGGGGTGAAGCTTTCTTT. Translated: CASSLRQGGEAFF. V usage is TRBV6-6 and J usage is TRBJ1-1; TRBD1 matches 9 bases. Germline CDR1 and CDR2: MNHNY and SVGAGI (reference sequence). CDR3 length: 13 amino acids. J lost 7 bases, V lost 5 bases, and 5 bases had no gene match.

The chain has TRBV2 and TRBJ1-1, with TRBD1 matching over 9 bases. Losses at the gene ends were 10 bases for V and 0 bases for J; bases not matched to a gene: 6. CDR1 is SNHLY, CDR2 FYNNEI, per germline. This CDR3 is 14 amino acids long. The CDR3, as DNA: TGTGCCAATCCGACAGGGGGACTGAACACTGAAGCTTTCTTT. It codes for CANPTGGLNTEAFF.

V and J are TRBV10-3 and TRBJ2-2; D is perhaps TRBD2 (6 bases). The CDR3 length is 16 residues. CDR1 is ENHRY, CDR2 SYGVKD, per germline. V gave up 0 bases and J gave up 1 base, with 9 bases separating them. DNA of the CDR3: TGTGCCATCAGTGAGTCGCCCGGGGGGAACACCGGGGAGCTGTTTTTT. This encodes CAISESPGGNTGELFF.

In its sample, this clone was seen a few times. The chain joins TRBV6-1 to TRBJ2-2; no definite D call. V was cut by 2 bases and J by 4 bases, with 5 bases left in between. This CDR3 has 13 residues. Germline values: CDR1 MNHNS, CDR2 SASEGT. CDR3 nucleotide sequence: TGTGCCAGCAGTGAATTACGCACCGGGGAGCTGTTTTTT. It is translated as CASSELRTGELFF.

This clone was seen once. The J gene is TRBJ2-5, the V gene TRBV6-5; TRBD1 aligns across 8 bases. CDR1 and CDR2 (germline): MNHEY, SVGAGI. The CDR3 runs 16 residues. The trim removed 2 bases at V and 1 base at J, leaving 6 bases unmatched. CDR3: CASSYGLTGGQETQYF. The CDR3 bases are TGTGCCAGCAGTTACGGGCTTACAGGGGGCCAAGAGACCCAGTACTTC.